This TCR beta chain was recorded in a study of T cells in localized non-small cell lung cancer. Study outcomes and limitations: Longer overall survival was linked to higher blood T cell density. It was uninvolved adjacent lung that showed the highest T cell clonality, exceeding tumor. Heterogeneity is still possible, as just one tumor region was sequenced. Adjacent lung exhibited a median of about 50 among the 100 most abundant tumor clones.

Concerning this clone itself: Its antigen is not identified.

Germline lookup yields CDR1 SGHTS and CDR2 YDEGEE. Between the trimmed V and J ends, which lost 1 base and 1 base, there was a span of 9 bases. The CDR3 runs 16 residues. TCRdb keeps only in-frame clones here, not all; method: immunoSEQ multiplex PCR. The sample includes around 48,000 clones, 60% to 85% of them seen just once. The chain employs TRBV5-8 and TRBJ2-6; D ambiguous. The TCR sequence derives from a man aged 35 to 70 with stage I squamous cell lung carcinoma. The material was peripheral blood, obtained before any cancer treatment. The CDR3 spells CASSLIWGSGANVLTF. The CDR3 DNA follows: TGTGCCAGCAGCTTGATTTGGGGATCTGGGGCCAACGTCCTGACTTTC. The entire variable domain, with the rest obtained from reference TRBV5-8 and TRBJ2-6, is as follows: EAGVTQSPTHLIKTRGQQATLRCSPISGHTSVYWYQQALGLGLQFLLWYDEGEERNRGNFPPRFSGRQFPNYSSELNVNALELEDSALYLCASSLIWGSGANVLTFGAGSRLTVL.